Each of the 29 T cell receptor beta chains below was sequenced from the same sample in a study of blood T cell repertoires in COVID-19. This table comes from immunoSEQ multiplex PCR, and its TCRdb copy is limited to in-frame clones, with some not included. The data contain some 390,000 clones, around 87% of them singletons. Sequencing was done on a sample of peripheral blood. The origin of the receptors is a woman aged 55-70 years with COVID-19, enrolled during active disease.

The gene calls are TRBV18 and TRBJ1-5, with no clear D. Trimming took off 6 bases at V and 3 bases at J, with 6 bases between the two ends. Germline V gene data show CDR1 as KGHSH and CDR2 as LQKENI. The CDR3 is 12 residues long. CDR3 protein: CASSPYNQPQHF. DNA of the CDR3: TGTGCCAGCTCGCCATACAATCAGCCCCAGCATTTT.

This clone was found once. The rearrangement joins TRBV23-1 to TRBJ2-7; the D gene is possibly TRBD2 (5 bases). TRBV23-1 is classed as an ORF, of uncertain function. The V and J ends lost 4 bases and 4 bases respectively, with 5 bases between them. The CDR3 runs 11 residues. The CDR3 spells CASSPGYEQYF. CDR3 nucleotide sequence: TGCGCCAGCAGTCCGGGGTACGAGCAGTACTTC.

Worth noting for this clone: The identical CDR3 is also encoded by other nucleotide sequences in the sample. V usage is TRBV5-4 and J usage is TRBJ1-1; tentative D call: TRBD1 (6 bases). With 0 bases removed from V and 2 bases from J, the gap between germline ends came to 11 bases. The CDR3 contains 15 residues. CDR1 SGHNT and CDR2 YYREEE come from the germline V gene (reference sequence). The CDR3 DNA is TGTGCCAGCAGCTTGGGGGGGCAGCTTAACACTGAAGCTTTCTTT. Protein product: CASSLGGQLNTEAFF. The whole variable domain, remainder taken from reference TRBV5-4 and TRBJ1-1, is ETGVTQSPTHLIKTRGQQVTLRCSSQSGHNTVSWYQQALGQGPQFIFQYYREEENGRGNFPPRFSGLQFPNYSSELNVNALELDDSALYLCASSLGGQLNTEAFFGQGTRLTVV.

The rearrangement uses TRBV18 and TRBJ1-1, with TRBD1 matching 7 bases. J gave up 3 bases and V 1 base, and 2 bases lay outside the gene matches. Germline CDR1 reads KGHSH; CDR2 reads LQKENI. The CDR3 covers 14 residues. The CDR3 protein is CASSPQQGHTEAFF. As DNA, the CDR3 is TGTGCCAGCTCACCACAACAGGGGCACACTGAAGCTTTCTTT.

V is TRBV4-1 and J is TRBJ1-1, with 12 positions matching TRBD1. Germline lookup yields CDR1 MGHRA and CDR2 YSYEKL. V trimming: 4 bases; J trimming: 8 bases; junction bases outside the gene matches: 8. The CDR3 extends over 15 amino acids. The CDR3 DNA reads TGCGCCAGCAGCCGAGGGACAGGGGGCGCCGAGGAAGCTTTCTTT. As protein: CASSRGTGGAEEAFF.

As DNA, the CDR3 is TGTGCCAGCAGCTCACAGATTCAGCCCCAGCATTTT. Its protein product is CASSSQIQPQHF. The rearrangement links TRBV2 to TRBJ1-5; the D is unclear. V was pared by 6 bases and J by 6 bases, with 9 bases between. Germline V lookup: CDR1 SNHLY, CDR2 FYNNEI. This CDR3 comprises 12 residues.

The CDR3 region has the DNA TGTGCCAGCAGCCCACAGGGTGGTCACTACGAGCAGTACTTC. This sequence encodes CASSPQGGHYEQYF. The gene calls are TRBV2 and TRBJ2-7, with D perhaps TRBD1 (6 bases). V lost 6 bases, J lost 3 bases, and 15 bases lay in between. Germline lookup yields CDR1 SNHLY and CDR2 FYNNEI. The CDR3 contains 14 residues.

CDR3 sequence reads: CASSFFRGTEAFF. DNA of the CDR3: TGTGCCAGCAGCTTTTTTAGAGGAACTGAAGCTTTCTTT. The rearrangement uses TRBV5-4 and TRBJ1-1; D is unresolved. Germline V lookup: CDR1 SGHNT, CDR2 YYREEE (reference sequence). The CDR3 is 13 amino acids. V was cut by 2 bases and J by 5 bases, with 10 bases left in between.

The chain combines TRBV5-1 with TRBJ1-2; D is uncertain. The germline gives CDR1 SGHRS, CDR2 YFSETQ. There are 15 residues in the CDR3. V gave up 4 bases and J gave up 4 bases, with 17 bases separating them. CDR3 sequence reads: CASSPDGSPGYGYTF. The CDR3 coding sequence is TGCGCCAGCAGCCCCGATGGGTCTCCGGGCTATGGCTACACCTTC.

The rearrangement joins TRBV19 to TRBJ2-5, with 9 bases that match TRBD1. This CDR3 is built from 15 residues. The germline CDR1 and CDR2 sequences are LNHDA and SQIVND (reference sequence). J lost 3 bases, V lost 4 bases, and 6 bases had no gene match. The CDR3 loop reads CASSSRQGGKETQYF. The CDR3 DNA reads TGTGCCAGTAGTAGCCGACAGGGGGGAAAAGAGACCCAGTACTTC.

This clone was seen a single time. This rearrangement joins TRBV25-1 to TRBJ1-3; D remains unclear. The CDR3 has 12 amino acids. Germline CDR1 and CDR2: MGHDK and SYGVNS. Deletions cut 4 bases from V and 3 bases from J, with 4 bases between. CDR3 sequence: CASSAVGNTIYF. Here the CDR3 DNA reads TGTGCCAGCAGTGCCGTTGGAAACACCATATATTTT.

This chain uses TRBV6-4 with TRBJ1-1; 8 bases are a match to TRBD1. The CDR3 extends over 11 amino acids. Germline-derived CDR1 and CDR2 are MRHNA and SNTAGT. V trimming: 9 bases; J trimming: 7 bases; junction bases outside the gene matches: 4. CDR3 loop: CARTQGGEAFF. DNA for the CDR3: TGTGCCAGGACACAGGGGGGTGAAGCTTTCTTT.

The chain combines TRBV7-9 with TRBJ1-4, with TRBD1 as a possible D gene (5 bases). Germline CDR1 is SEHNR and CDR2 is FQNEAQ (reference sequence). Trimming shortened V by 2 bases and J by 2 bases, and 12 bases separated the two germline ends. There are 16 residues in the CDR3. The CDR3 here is CASSLIREATNEKLFF. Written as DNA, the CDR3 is TGTGCCAGCAGCTTAATCAGGGAGGCTACTAATGAAAAACTGTTTTTT.

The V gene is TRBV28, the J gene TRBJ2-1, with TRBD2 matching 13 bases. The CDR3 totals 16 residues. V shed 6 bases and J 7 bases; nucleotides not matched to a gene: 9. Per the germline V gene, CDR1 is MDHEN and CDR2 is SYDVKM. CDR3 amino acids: CASSLVLAGGVNEQFF. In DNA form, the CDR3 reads TGTGCCAGCAGCCTTGTACTAGCGGGGGGGGTTAATGAGCAGTTCTTC.

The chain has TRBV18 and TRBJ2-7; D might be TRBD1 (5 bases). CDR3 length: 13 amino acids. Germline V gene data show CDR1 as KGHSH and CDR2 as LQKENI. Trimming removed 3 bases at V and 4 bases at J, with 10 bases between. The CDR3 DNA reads TGTGCCAGCTCACCGGACATGAAGTACGAGCAGTACTTC. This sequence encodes CASSPDMKYEQYF.

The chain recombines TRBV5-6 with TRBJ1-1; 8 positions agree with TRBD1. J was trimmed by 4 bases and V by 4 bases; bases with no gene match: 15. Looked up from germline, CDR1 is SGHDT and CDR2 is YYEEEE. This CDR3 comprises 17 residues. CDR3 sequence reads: CASSTRRTGIRSTEAFF. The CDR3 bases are TGTGCCAGCAGCACCCGCCGGACAGGGATTAGAAGCACTGAAGCTTTCTTT.

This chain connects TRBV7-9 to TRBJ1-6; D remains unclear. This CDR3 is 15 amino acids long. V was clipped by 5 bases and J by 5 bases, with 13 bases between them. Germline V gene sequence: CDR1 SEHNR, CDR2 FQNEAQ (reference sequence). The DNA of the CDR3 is TGTGCCAGCAGCCGTCTGGGAGAGAATAATTCACCCCTCCACTTT. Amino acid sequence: CASSRLGENNSPLHF.

The CDR3, as DNA: TGTGCCAGCAGCTTTACGGGATCCTACGAGCAGTACTTC. It specifies CASSFTGSYEQYF. The rearrangement joins TRBV5-4 to TRBJ2-7; tentative D call: TRBD2 (5 bases). The V gene lost 2 bases and the J gene lost 1 base, with 7 bases spanning the gap. Germline assignment: CDR1 SGHNT and CDR2 YYREEE (reference sequence). CDR3 length: 13 amino acids.

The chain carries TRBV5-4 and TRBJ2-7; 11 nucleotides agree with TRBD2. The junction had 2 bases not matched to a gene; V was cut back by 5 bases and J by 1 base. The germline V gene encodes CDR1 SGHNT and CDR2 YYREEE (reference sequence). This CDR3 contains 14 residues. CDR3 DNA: TGTGCCAGCAGTCTAGCGGGGGGATCCTACGAGCAGTACTTC. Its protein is CASSLAGGSYEQYF.

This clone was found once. Here the CDR3 DNA reads TGTGCCAGCAGCCCATCCGGGACAGCGCATAGCACCTTC. Translated, it gives CASSPSGTAHSTF. The chain employs TRBV7-9 and TRBJ1-2; TRBD1 agrees at 7 bases. The germline V gene has CDR1 SEHNR and CDR2 FQNEAQ (reference sequence). V shed 5 bases, J shed 13 bases, and the junction held 13 bases outside the gene matches. CDR3 length: 13 residues.

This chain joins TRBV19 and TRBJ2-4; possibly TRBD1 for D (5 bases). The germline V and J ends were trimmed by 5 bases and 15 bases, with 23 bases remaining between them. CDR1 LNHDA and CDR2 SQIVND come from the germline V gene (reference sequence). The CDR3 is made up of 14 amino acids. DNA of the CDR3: TGTGCCAGTAGTGACACAGGTGGTTTAGTTCTTAGGTACTTC. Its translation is CASSDTGGLVLRYF.

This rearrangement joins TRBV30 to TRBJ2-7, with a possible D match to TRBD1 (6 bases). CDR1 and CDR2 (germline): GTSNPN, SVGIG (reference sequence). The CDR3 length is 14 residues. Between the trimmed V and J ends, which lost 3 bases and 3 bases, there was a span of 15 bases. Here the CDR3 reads CAWRMGHLSYEQYF. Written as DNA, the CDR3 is TGTGCCTGGAGGATGGGACATCTAAGCTACGAGCAGTACTTC.

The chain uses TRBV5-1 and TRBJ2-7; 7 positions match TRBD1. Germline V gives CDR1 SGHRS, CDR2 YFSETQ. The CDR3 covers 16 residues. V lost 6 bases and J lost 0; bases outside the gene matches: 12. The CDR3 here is CASTPRGQTGSYEQYF. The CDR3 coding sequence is TGCGCCAGCACCCCGAGGGGACAGACCGGCTCCTACGAGCAGTACTTC.

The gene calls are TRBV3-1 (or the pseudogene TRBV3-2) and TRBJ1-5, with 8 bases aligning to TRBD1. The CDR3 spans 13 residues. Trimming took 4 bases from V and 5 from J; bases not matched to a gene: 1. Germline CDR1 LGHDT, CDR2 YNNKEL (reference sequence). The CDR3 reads CASSRQGHQPQHF. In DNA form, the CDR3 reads TGTGCCAGCAGCCGACAGGGGCATCAGCCCCAGCATTTT.

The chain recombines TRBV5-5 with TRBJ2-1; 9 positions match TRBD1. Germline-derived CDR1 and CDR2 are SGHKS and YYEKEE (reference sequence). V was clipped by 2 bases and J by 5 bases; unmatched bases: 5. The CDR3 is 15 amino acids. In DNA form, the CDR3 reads TGTGCCAGCAGCTTCGGGACAGGGATGAACAATGAGCAGTTCTTC. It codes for CASSFGTGMNNEQFF.

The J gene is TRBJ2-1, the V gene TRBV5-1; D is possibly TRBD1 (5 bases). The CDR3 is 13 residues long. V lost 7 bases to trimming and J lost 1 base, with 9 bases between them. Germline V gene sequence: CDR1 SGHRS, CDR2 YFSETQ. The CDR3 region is CASQGLSYNEQFF. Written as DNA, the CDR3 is TGCGCCAGCCAGGGTCTGTCCTACAATGAGCAGTTCTTC. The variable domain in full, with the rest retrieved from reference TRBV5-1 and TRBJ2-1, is KAGVTQTPRYLIKTRGQQVTLSCSPISGHRSVSWYQQTPGQGLQFLFEYFSETQRNKGNFPGRFSGRQFSNSRSEMNVSTLELGDSALYLCASQGLSYNEQFFGPGTRLTVL.

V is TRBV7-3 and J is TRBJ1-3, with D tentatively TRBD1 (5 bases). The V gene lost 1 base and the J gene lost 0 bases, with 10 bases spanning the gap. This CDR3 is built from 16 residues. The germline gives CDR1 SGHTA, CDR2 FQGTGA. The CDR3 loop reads CASSLRGESSGNTIYF. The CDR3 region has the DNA TGTGCCAGCAGCTTAAGGGGCGAGAGCTCTGGAAACACCATATATTTT.

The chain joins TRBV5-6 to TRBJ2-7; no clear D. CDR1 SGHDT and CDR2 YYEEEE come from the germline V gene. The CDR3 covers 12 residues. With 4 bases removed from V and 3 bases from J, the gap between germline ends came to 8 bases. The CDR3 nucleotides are TGTGCCAGCAGCCAGGTCCTCTACGAGCAGTACTTC. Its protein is CASSQVLYEQYF.

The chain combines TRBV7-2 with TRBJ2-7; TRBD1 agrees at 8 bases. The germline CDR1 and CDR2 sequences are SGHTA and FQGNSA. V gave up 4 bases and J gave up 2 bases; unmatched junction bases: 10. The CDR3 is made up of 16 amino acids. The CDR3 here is CASSSGETGDPYEQYF. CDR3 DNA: TGTGCCAGCAGCTCCGGGGAGACAGGGGACCCCTACGAGCAGTACTTC.